A single sample is the source of the 9 T cell receptor beta chains below, sequenced in a study of blood T cells in healthy people across ages. The use of a sample-barcoded 5' primer and a J-beta primer mix characterized a second PCR of 7 to 11 cycles. Each CDR3 protein is one row after TCRdb ran MiXCR on the 5' RACE reads. Among more than 800,000 distinct CDR3 sequences listed, 45% were seen once. Sample: blood. Source of these receptors: a woman aged 55-70 years in good health.

In this sample, this clonotype turned up a few times. A much bigger clone sits one base away, suggesting this may be a read error. V and J are TRBV20-1 and TRBJ2-5; TRBD2 agrees at 10 bases. This CDR3 region has 17 residues. V lost 0 bases to trimming and J lost 11 bases; unmatched junction nucleotides: 18. The germline gives CDR1 DFQATT, CDR2 SNEGSKA (reference sequence). The CDR3 loop is CSARDLVGLAGAGEQYF. In DNA, the CDR3 is TGCAGTGCTAGAGATTTAGTAGGGCTAGCGGGAGCGGGTGAGCAGTACTTC.

This clonotype showed up many times. This chain uses TRBV10-1 with TRBJ2-5; D remains ambiguous. Trimming took 5 bases from V and 5 from J, leaving 9 bases between them. CDR1 is WNHNN, CDR2 SYGVQD, per germline (reference sequence). This CDR3 is built from 12 residues. The DNA of the CDR3 is TGCGCCAGCAGTCGTTCGGGTGAGACCCAGTACTTC. The encoded protein is CASSRSGETQYF.

A few counts support this clonotype. The rearrangement uses TRBV5-1 and TRBJ2-3, with 11 bases that match TRBD2. The J segment lost 4 bases and the V segment lost 7 bases, leaving 8 bases of the junction unmatched. Germline CDR1 reads SGHRS; CDR2 reads YFSETQ. The CDR3 is 15 residues long. For the CDR3, the DNA is TGCGCCAGCGGGACTAGCGGAGGGGGAGCAGATACGCAGTATTTT. Translated, it gives CASGTSGGGADTQYF.

Only a few counts were recorded for this clonotype. V gene TRBV5-1 combines with J gene TRBJ2-5; unclear D gene. The CDR3 covers 15 residues. Looked up from germline, CDR1 is SGHRS and CDR2 is YFSETQ. Trimming pared 4 bases from V and 7 bases from J, leaving 20 bases between. The chain's CDR3 is CASSLSVVGSATQYF. Written as DNA, the CDR3 is TGCGCCAGCAGCCTATCAGTGGTGGGATCGGCGACCCAGTACTTC.

This clonotype was recorded a few times. The chain couples TRBV4-1 to TRBJ1-1; TRBD1 might be the D (6 bases). The length of the CDR3 is 15 residues. Germline V gene data show CDR1 as MGHRA and CDR2 as YSYEKL. Trimming stripped 0 bases from V and 4 bases from J, with 12 bases between. This CDR3 reads CASSQDDKGGTEAFF. CDR3 nucleotides: TGCGCCAGCAGCCAAGATGATAAAGGGGGCACTGAAGCTTTCTTT.

For the CDR3, the DNA is TGTGCCAGCAGCTTGGACAGGGCTCTAAACTATGGCTACACCTTC. This translates into CASSLDRALNYGYTF. The chain carries TRBV5-4 and TRBJ1-2; TRBD1 might be the D (6 bases). Germline CDR1 and CDR2: SGHNT and YYREEE (reference sequence). The V and J ends lost 0 bases and 2 bases respectively, with 11 bases between them. There are 15 residues in the CDR3.

The rearrangement joins TRBV4-1 to TRBJ2-1; 9 positions agree with TRBD1. The CDR3 runs to 17 residues. CDR1 MGHRA and CDR2 YSYEKL come from the germline V gene. Germline trimming cut 4 bases from V and 7 bases from J; bases unmatched to any gene: 14. Here the CDR3 reads CASSRLPGQGGRNEQFF. CDR3 nucleotide sequence: TGCGCCAGCAGCCGATTACCGGGACAGGGAGGTCGGAATGAGCAGTTCTTC.

In the case of this clonotype: The junction does not match germline at one end; this may be a read error. The chain has TRBV14 and TRBJ2-5, with a possible D match to TRBD1 (5 bases). Germline loops: CDR1 SGHDN, CDR2 FVKESK. This CDR3 spans 16 amino acids. The CDR3 reads CAGSQDIKAGKETQYF. The DNA for the CDR3 is TGTGCCGGCAGCCAAGATATAAAGGCAGGGAAAGAGACCCAGTACTTC.

The rearrangement uses TRBV3-1 and TRBJ1-2; D unclear. Germline values: CDR1 LGHDT, CDR2 YNNKEL (reference sequence). There are 15 residues in the CDR3. Between the trimmed V and J ends, which lost 6 bases and 5 bases, there was a span of 19 bases. The CDR3 spells CASSPGGRIFYGYTF. In nucleotides, the CDR3 is TGTGCCAGCAGTCCCGGAGGGAGGATCTTTTATGGCTACACCTTC.